These T cell receptor beta chains were read from a single sample in a study of T cells and copy number aberrations in small-cell lung cancer. The method was immunoSEQ multiplex PCR; TCRdb's version includes in-frame clones alone and lacks a portion of them. The repertoire holds approximately 500 clones, with 90% to 97% as singletons. Sequencing used tumor tissue. The receptors shown here come from a man aged 50 to 59 with small cell lung cancer. CDR3s include the opening cysteine and the closing phenylalanine or tryptophan. The D gene is left open where the match is weak. For some rows the clone size is stated as once, few or many, or as a class when expanded; others skip it.

. | TRBJ2-7 | TRBV9 | . | TGTGCCAGCAGCCCTCCATCCCTTTGGCACGAGCAGTACTTC | CASSPPSLWHEQYF
. | TRBJ1-2 | TRBV23-1 | . | TGCGCCAGCAGGAGACAGAAGGCGAACTATGGCTACACCTTC | CASRRQKANYGYTF
TRBD1 | TRBJ2-3 | TRBV7-9 | . | TGTGCCACCAGTCAACGGGACAGAGATACGCAGTATTTT | CATSQRDRDTQYF
TRBD1 | TRBJ2-1 | TRBV2 | once | TGTGCCAGCAGTGAGCGGACAGGGGGCATCTACAATGAGCAGTTCTTC | CASSERTGGIYNEQFF
. | TRBJ1-3 | TRBV30 | . | TGTGCCTGGAGTGTGGGAACTGGAAACACCATATATTTT | CAWSVGTGNTIYF
. | TRBJ2-2 | TRBV5-4 | once | TGTGCCAGCAGCGCGGGCCAAGCCTTTGAAGGGGAGCTGTTTTTT | CASSAGQAFEGELFF
. | TRBJ1-5 | TRBV5-6 | . | TGTGCCAGCAGCTCGGGGGGAGAGCAGCCCCAGCATTTT | CASSSGGEQPQHF
. | TRBJ2-2 | TRBV29-1 | once | TGCAGCGTTGACAGGATGAACACCGGGGAGCTGTTTTTT | CSVDRMNTGELFF
. | TRBJ2-3 | TRBV20-1 | . | TGCAGTGCTAGCTCAGGGGATACGCAGTATTTT | CSASSGDTQYF
. | TRBJ2-2 | TRBV9 | . | TGTGCCAGCAGCGTAGGACAGCGGAACACCGGGGAGCTGTTTTTT | CASSVGQRNTGELFF
. | TRBJ2-6 | TRBV7-4 | few | TGTGCCAGCAGCAAGCTGGATCGCTCACAAAGTCGGGCCAACGTCCTGACTTTC | CASSKLDRSQSRANVLTF
. | TRBJ1-1 | TRBV18 | . | TGTGCCAGCTCACCGGGTGGGGTTTCTGAAGCTTTCTTT | CASSPGGVSEAFF
TRBD1 | TRBJ1-1 | TRBV5-6 | . | TGTGCCAACAGCGACCGGGGACAGGGGCGTAGTGAAGCTTTCTTT | CANSDRGQGRSEAFF
. | TRBJ2-5 | TRBV11-3 | . | TGTGCCAGCAGTTACAGTAGCCAAGAGACCCAGTACTTC | CASSYSSQETQYF
TRBD2 | TRBJ2-1 | TRBV10-3 | . | TGTGCCATCAGTGAGGTTCTAGCGGGAGGAGGTGAGCAGTTCTTC | CAISEVLAGGGEQFF
. | TRBJ2-5 | TRBV6-5 | . | TGTGCCAGCAGTTACTCGAGCGGAGAGACCCAGTACTTC | CASSYSSGETQYF
. | TRBJ2-3 | TRBV7-9 | . | TGTGCCAGCAGCTTAACCCAGGTCGAAACAGATACGCAGTATTTT | CASSLTQVETDTQYF
TRBD2 | TRBJ2-3 | TRBV9 | few | TGTGCCAGCAGCGTAGGGGGACTAGCGGGAGCAGATACGCAGTATTTT | CASSVGGLAGADTQYF
. | TRBJ1-1 | TRBV4-1 | . | TGCGCCAGCAGCCAAGTGTCCGCTCCCAACACTGAAGCTTTCTTT | CASSQVSAPNTEAFF
. | TRBJ1-5 | TRBV2 | once | TGTGCCAGCAAACGGAATAGCAATCAGCCCCAGCATTTT | CASKRNSNQPQHF
. | TRBJ2-2 | TRBV25-1 | . | TGTGCCAGCCAGGGGGGGGAAGGCGACACCGGGGAGCTGTTTTTT | CASQGGEGDTGELFF
. | TRBJ1-4 | TRBV30 | . | TGTGCCTGGGCATACCCGGGGCTCCCTCATGAAAAACTGTTTTTT | CAWAYPGLPHEKLFF